The clone carrying this TCR beta chain was seen a single time. Its antigen is not identified. This CDR3 has 12 amino acids. Repertoires were generated with immunoSEQ multiplex PCR, while TCRdb's copy carries only in-frame clones and drops some. There are about 97,000 clones in the sample; roughly 90% occur only once, and more than 15% lies in the top ten. The data stem from a study of graft-versus-host responses after intestinal transplantation. Study summary: Anti-thymocyte globulin induction, then tacrolimus and steroids for around 3 years, went to all recipients.

Study findings and constraints: Early after transplant, HvG declines were associated with peak levels of circulating GvH clones.

The sample was PBMCs, taken about 460 days after intestinal transplant. The gene calls are TRBV1 and TRBJ2-7; the D segment call TRBD1 is taken from the table without a DNA check. TRBV1 is flagged as a pseudogene. The origin of this receptor is a human patient who received an intestinal transplant, so some T cells may come from the graft donor. CDR3 DNA: TGCACCAGCCCCACAGGCGCGTACGAGCAGTACTTC. This codes for CTSPTGAYEQYF.